A selection of T cell receptor beta chains follows, all from one sample in a study of long-term antiretroviral therapy in people with HIV. Repertoires were generated with immunoSEQ multiplex PCR, while TCRdb's copy carries only in-frame clones and drops some. The data show about 25,000 clones, 80% to 90% seen once. The specimen comprised unsorted PBMCs, sampled approximately 4.5 years after starting antiretroviral therapy. All receptors derive from a man aged 30-40 years with HIV. The CDR3 runs from the conserved cysteine through the conserved F or W. D genes are given only for firm matches. Expanded clones are given a class, and other clones once, few, many or no size at all.

abundance	v_gene	d_gene	j_gene	CDR3aa	CDR3nt
.	TRBV5-6	.	TRBJ1-5	CASSPGPARQPQHF	TGTGCCAGCAGCCCCGGACCGGCCCGCCAGCCCCAGCATTTT
.	TRBV7-6	.	TRBJ1-6	CASSPPVPNLSPLHF	TGTGCCAGCAGCCCACCAGTCCCGAATCTCTCACCCCTCCACTTT
.	TRBV6-6	.	TRBJ1-2	CASSSPDRKDTF	TGTGCCAGCAGTTCCCCGGACAGAAAAGACACCTTC
.	TRBV27	.	TRBJ2-6	CASSVSGANVLTF	TGTGCCAGCAGCGTCTCTGGGGCCAACGTCCTGACTTTC
.	TRBV27	.	TRBJ2-7	CASSRRGPDGGEQYF	TGTGCCAGCAGCCGCAGGGGCCCCGATGGGGGCGAGCAGTACTTC
.	TRBV15	.	TRBJ1-5	CATSSRDHQPQHF	TGTGCCACCAGCTCACGGGACCATCAGCCCCAGCATTTT
few	TRBV7-6	.	TRBJ2-3	CASSLLGADTQYF	TGTGCCAGCAGCTTACTCGGTGCGGATACGCAGTATTTT
few	TRBV5-1	TRBD1	TRBJ1-4	CASSFRQGGEKLFF	TGCGCCAGCAGCTTTAGACAGGGCGGTGAAAAACTGTTTTTT
.	TRBV2	.	TRBJ1-1	CATRQENMNTEAFF	TGTGCCACTCGACAGGAAAACATGAACACTGAAGCTTTCTTT
.	TRBV6-1	.	TRBJ1-2	CASSAEGWDTSYGYTF	TGTGCCAGCAGTGCGGAGGGATGGGACACTTCCTATGGCTACACCTTC